This TCR beta chain was identified in a study of cytomegalovirus exposure and HLA in healthy donors. About the research overall: Of the donors genotyped, 300 to 500 in all, about 80% fell in the Caucasian-associated ancestry cluster. Study-wide points: Analyses of presence and absence presupposed an approximately uniform sequencing depth across donors. Researchers reported in a later analysis that a missense DCLRE1C variant was tied to TCR beta V- and J-gene trimming.

60 Vbeta and 13 Jbeta primers were used in PCR. Sequencing was performed with immunoSEQ multiplex PCR; in TCRdb, only in-frame clones are kept and a portion is missing. The sample shows some 140,000 clones, roughly four fifths of them seen only once. This clone appeared a few times. Its cognate antigen is unknown. Distinct nucleotide sequences in the sample also encode this CDR3. The V end was cut by 1 base, the J end by 4 bases, with 5 bases between. Germline V CDR1 and CDR2: SGHKS, YYEKEE (reference sequence). This CDR3 is 12 amino acids long. This clonotype originated in a woman aged 40 to 50 in good health and CMV-seronegative. The chain combines TRBV5-5 with TRBJ1-1; D gene uncertain. Sequenced: PBMCs. The CDR3 is CASSLSRTEAFF. The CDR3 DNA follows: TGTGCCAGCAGCTTGTCTCGCACTGAAGCTTTCTTT.